One sample yielded the 2 T cell receptor beta chains listed below, sequenced in a study of blood T cells in healthy people across ages. Together with a sample-barcoded 5' primer, a J-beta primer mix was included in a second PCR lasting about 7 to 12 cycles. MiXCR, run by TCRdb on the 5' RACE reads, gives a single entry per CDR3 protein. This sample has roughly 1.9 million distinct CDR3 sequences, with approximately 39% found just once. The sequencing input was blood. The receptors shown here come from a human donor in good health.

Concerning this clonotype: A much larger clone sits a single nucleotide away, making a read error possible. The V call is TRBV7-9, the J call TRBJ2-4; tentatively, D is TRBD1 (5 bases). The J call may not be correct, given that the DNA end is closer to TRBJ2-7. The CDR3 length is 14 residues. Germline V gives CDR1 SEHNR, CDR2 FQNEAQ (reference sequence). CDR3 amino acids: CASGVTGRGYEQYF. Written as DNA, the CDR3 is TGTGCCAGCGGGGTTACTGGTAGGGGCTACGAGCAGTACTTC.

This clonotype was seen more than once but under ten times. The chain couples TRBV11-3 to TRBJ2-1; TRBD1 is a possible D gene (6 bases). V lost 1 base and J lost 4, with 11 bases in between. The CDR3 length is 15 residues. The germline V gene has CDR1 SGHNT and CDR2 YENEEA. CDR3: CASSLGTATYNEQFF. CDR3 coding DNA: TGTGCCAGCAGCTTAGGGACAGCAACTTACAATGAGCAGTTCTTC.